This T cell receptor (beta chain) originates from a study of blood T cell repertoires in COVID-19. Study as a whole: Whether acute or convalescent, the COVID-19 samples came from the United States, Italy and Spain.

After removal of 2 bases from V and 3 bases from J, the junction contained 2 bases not matched to a gene. This CDR3 spans 14 amino acids. Sequenced by immunoSEQ multiplex PCR; TCRdb stores in-frame clones only, minus some. Here the sample spans roughly 500,000 clones, 75% to 90% being singletons. The receptor was isolated from a woman in her sixties who had recovered from COVID-19. This chain joins TRBV5-3 and TRBJ1-1; 9 bases are shared with TRBD1. TRBV5-3 is placed among ORFs of uncertain function. The sequenced sample was PBMCs or T cells enriched from blood (not recorded which). The CDR3 protein is CARSFGQGHTEAFF. The CDR3 DNA follows: TGTGCCAGAAGCTTCGGACAGGGGCACACTGAAGCTTTCTTT.